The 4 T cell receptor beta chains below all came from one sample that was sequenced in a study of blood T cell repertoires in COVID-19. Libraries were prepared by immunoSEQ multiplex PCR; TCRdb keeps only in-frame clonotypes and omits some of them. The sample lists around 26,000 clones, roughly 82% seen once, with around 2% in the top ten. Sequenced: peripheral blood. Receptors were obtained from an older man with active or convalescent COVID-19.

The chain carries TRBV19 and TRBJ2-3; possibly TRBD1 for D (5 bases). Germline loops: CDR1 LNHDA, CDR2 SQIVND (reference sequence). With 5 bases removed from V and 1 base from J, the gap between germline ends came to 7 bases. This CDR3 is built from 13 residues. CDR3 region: CASSFRGTDTQYF. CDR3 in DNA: TGTGCCAGTAGTTTCAGGGGCACAGATACGCAGTATTTT.

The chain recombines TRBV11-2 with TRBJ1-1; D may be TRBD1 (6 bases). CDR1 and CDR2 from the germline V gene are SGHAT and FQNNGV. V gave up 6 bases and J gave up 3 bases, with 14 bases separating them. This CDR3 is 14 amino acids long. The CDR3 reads CASRFRTDDTEAFF. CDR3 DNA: TGTGCCAGCAGATTTAGGACAGACGACACTGAAGCTTTCTTT.

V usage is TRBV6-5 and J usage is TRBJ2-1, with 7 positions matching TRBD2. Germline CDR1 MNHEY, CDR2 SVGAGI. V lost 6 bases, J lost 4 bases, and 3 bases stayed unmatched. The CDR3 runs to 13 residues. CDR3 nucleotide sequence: TGTGCCAGCAGGCGGGGGAAGTACAATGAGCAGTTCTTC. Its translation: CASRRGKYNEQFF.

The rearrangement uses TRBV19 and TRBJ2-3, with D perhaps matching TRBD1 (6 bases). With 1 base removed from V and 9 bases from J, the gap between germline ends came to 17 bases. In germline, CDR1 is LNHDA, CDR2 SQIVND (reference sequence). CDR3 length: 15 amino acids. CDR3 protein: CASSIGSRGRVTQYF. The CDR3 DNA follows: TGTGCCAGTAGTATAGGCTCCAGGGGACGGGTCACGCAGTATTTT.